This TCR beta chain was identified in a study of regulatory T cells in long-lasting Graves disease. In building TCR beta libraries, iRepertoire HTBI primers were used together with Arm-PCR of CDR3 regions. MiXCR, applied by TCRdb to the multiplex PCR reads, yields one record per CDR3 protein. The data hold over 450,000 distinct CDR3 sequences, with 20% to 25% observed a single time. Specified time point: persistent/refractory GD, antithyroid drugs over 5 years with positive TRAb. TCR sequences were obtained from RNA taken from PBMCs. Into tubes containing EDTA, approximately 9.4 milliliters of peripheral blood were drawn. Per germline, CDR1 MDHEN and CDR2 SYDVKM. The CDR3 is made up of 15 amino acids. Germline trimming cut 2 bases from V and 7 bases from J; bases unmatched to any gene: 8.

This clonotype originated in a female donor with Graves disease. Specimen: peripheral blood mononuclear cells (PBMCs), collected when the disease was refractory, from a patient treated with antithyroid drugs. The rearrangement uses TRBV28 and TRBJ2-1; TRBD1 aligns across 7 bases. This CDR3 is CASSLTFTGANEQFF. The CDR3 DNA is TGTGCCAGCAGTTTAACGTTCACAGGGGCTAATGAGCAGTTCTTC.